These 26 T cell receptor beta chains were sequenced from one sample in a study of glioma-infiltrating T cells after dendritic cell vaccination. The assay was immunoSEQ multiplex PCR, and TCRdb's table has in-frame clones only and misses some. Of around 87,000 clones in the sample, about four fifths are singletons; the top ten hold less than 8%. Time point meaning: after dendritic cell vaccination, including at tumor progression/relapse. The sample was blood, taken after dendritic cell vaccination. These receptor sequences come from a human donor with glioblastoma.

This clone was found a few times. The chain links TRBV6-1 to TRBJ1-5, with D possibly being TRBD1 (5 bases). CDR3 length: 17 residues. Germline V gene lookup returns CDR1 MNHNS and CDR2 SASEGT. V shed 1 base and J shed 1 base, with 14 bases lying between them. The CDR3 reads CASSEEERYRSNQPQHF. The CDR3, as DNA: TGTGCCAGCAGTGAAGAGGAAAGGTACAGGAGCAATCAGCCCCAGCATTTT.

The genes are TRBV5-1 and TRBJ1-2; 9 nucleotides line up with TRBD1. CDR1 and CDR2 from the germline V gene are SGHRS and YFSETQ. The junction had 15 bases not matched to a gene; V was cut back by 4 bases and J by 8 bases. This CDR3 has 16 amino acids. CDR3 nucleotide sequence: TGCGCCAGCAGCCTAACTGGACAGGGGAATTCGGGAGGCTACACCTTC. It codes for CASSLTGQGNSGGYTF. Drawing the rest from reference TRBV5-1 and TRBJ1-2, the complete variable domain is KAGVTQTPRYLIKTRGQQVTLSCSPISGHRSVSWYQQTPGQGLQFLFEYFSETQRNKGNFPGRFSGRQFSNSRSEMNVSTLELGDSALYLCASSLTGQGNSGGYTFGSGTRLTVV.

The V call is TRBV30, the J call TRBJ2-6, with a weak D call TRBD2 (6 bases). The CDR3 consists of 16 residues. Germline V gene data show CDR1 as GTSNPN and CDR2 as SVGIG (reference sequence). Trimming shortened V by 5 bases and J by 0 bases, and 14 bases separated the two germline ends. The DNA for the CDR3 is TGTGCCTGGGGGTGGGGGGTGAGCTCTGGGGCCAACGTCCTGACTTTC. Translation: CAWGWGVSSGANVLTF.

The chain joins TRBV18 to TRBJ2-7, with a weak D call TRBD2 (6 bases). Trimming took 5 bases from V and 4 from J, leaving 15 bases between them. In germline, CDR1 is KGHSH, CDR2 LQKENI. This CDR3 comprises 14 residues. The CDR3 loop reads CASSVSGTSYEQYF. The CDR3, as DNA: TGTGCCAGCTCAGTTAGCGGAACAAGTTACGAGCAGTACTTC.

This chain uses TRBV7-2 with TRBJ1-1; 8 bases agree with TRBD1. With V trimmed by 2 bases and J by 4 bases, 3 bases remained unmatched. The CDR3 totals 14 residues. In germline, CDR1 is SGHTA, CDR2 FQGNSA. Written as DNA, the CDR3 is TGTGCCAGCAGCTTAAGGGGACAGGCCACTGAAGCTTTCTTT. Amino acid sequence: CASSLRGQATEAFF.

The chain combines TRBV27 with TRBJ1-1, with TRBD1 matching over 7 bases. CDR3 size: 15 residues. CDR1 MNHEY and CDR2 SMNVEV come from the germline V gene (reference sequence). Trimming at V came to 4 bases and at J to 4 bases, leaving 9 bases not matched to a gene. The CDR3, as DNA: TGTGCCAGCAGTTCAAAGCTGACAGGGAGCACTGAAGCTTTCTTT. Its protein is CASSSKLTGSTEAFF.

In its sample, this clone was seen a few times. The chain carries TRBV7-8 and TRBJ1-2, with unresolved D. The CDR3 runs 15 residues. The germline V gene encodes CDR1 SGHVS and CDR2 FQNEAQ. V was cut by 5 bases and J by 2 bases, with 15 bases left in between. The CDR3 DNA is TGTGCCAGCAGCGGTAGCGGAGTGGGGAACTATGGCTACACCTTC. It translates to CASSGSGVGNYGYTF.

V and J are TRBV30 and TRBJ2-5; 7 bases match TRBD2. Losses at the gene ends were 3 bases for V and 1 base for J; bases not matched to a gene: 8. The germline CDR1 and CDR2 sequences are GTSNPN and SVGIG (reference sequence). The CDR3 has 15 amino acids. The CDR3 protein is CAWRWGPGGQETQYF. The CDR3 nucleotides read TGTGCCTGGAGATGGGGACCGGGGGGCCAAGAGACCCAGTACTTC.

V and J are TRBV7-9 and TRBJ1-1; D might be TRBD1 (6 bases). Germline CDR1 SEHNR, CDR2 FQNEAQ (reference sequence). Trimming cost V 3 bases and J 0 bases, with 17 bases left between them. CDR3 size: 17 residues. CDR3 sequence (DNA): TGTGCCAGCAGCTTTATGAGCGGGACAATTATGAACACTGAAGCTTTCTTT. Its protein product is CASSFMSGTIMNTEAFF.

This chain uses TRBV6-1 with TRBJ2-7; D may be TRBD1 (6 bases). This CDR3 has 14 amino acids. The germline gives CDR1 MNHNS, CDR2 SASEGT. Trimming left V 6 bases short and J 3 bases short, with 15 bases between. CDR3 amino acids: CASRVRDNFYEQYF. The CDR3 region has the DNA TGTGCCAGCAGAGTACGGGACAATTTCTACGAGCAGTACTTC.

This chain joins TRBV2 and TRBJ2-5; TRBD2 matches at 7 bases. The last part of the DNA fits TRBJ2-7 better; the J call may be wrong. Germline CDR1 is SNHLY and CDR2 is FYNNEI. This CDR3 comprises 17 residues. The CDR3 nucleotides read TGTGCCAGCAGTATCCGGGGGGTAGCGGGCCAAATCTACGAGCAGTACTTC. Protein sequence: CASSIRGVAGQIYEQYF.

This clone was counted between two and nine times. The chain links TRBV10-2 to TRBJ1-4; D gene ambiguous. CDR1 and CDR2 from the germline V gene are WSHSY and SAAADI. Trimming pared 3 bases from V and 2 bases from J, leaving 7 bases between. This CDR3 spans 14 amino acids. Here the CDR3 DNA reads TGCGCCAGCAGTGAATGGCAGACTAATGAAAAACTGTTTTTT. Its protein product is CASSEWQTNEKLFF.

The chain links TRBV4-1 to TRBJ2-6, with D maybe TRBD1 (6 bases). V lost 4 bases to trimming and J lost 0 bases, with 19 bases between them. Germline lookup yields CDR1 MGHRA and CDR2 YSYEKL. The length of the CDR3 is 19 residues. In nucleotides, the CDR3 is TGCGCCAGCAGCCCGCACCCGGGGACATTACCCTCTGGGGCCAACGTCCTGACTTTC. It is translated as CASSPHPGTLPSGANVLTF.

The chain employs TRBV5-1 and TRBJ2-5, with D maybe TRBD2 (5 bases). V was shortened by 0 bases and J by 5 bases, with 14 bases between the two germline ends. CDR3 length: 15 amino acids. CDR1 and CDR2 (germline): SGHRS, YFSETQ. CDR3 sequence: CASSLGTEAVETQYF. The CDR3, as DNA: TGCGCCAGCAGCTTGGGGACGGAGGCGGTTGAGACCCAGTACTTC. The entire variable domain, with the rest obtained from reference TRBV5-1 and TRBJ2-5, is as follows: KAGVTQTPRYLIKTRGQQVTLSCSPISGHRSVSWYQQTPGQGLQFLFEYFSETQRNKGNFPGRFSGRQFSNSRSEMNVSTLELGDSALYLCASSLGTEAVETQYFGPGTRLLVL.

The rearrangement joins TRBV4-2 to TRBJ2-1; possibly TRBD2 for D (7 bases). The V gene lost 4 bases and the J gene lost 4 bases, with 14 bases spanning the gap. The CDR3 spans 15 residues. The germline CDR1 and CDR2 sequences are LGHNA and YNFKEQ. Here the CDR3 DNA reads TGTGCCAGCAGCCCGACGGGGGGCCGGTACAATGAGCAGTTCTTC. This gives the protein CASSPTGGRYNEQFF.

This clone was picked up a small number of times. The chain has TRBV7-2 and TRBJ2-7; 9 bases line up with TRBD2. CDR1 is SGHTA, CDR2 FQGNSA, per germline. The CDR3 is made up of 18 amino acids. The junction had 15 bases not matched to a gene; V was cut back by 5 bases and J by 1 base. The chain's CDR3 is CASSLVPRGGGKSYEQYF. CDR3 in DNA: TGTGCCAGCAGCCTAGTCCCTCGCGGGGGGGGGAAATCCTACGAGCAGTACTTC.

This chain links TRBV6-1 with TRBJ2-5; D perhaps matches TRBD2 (6 bases). This CDR3 spans 15 amino acids. V was trimmed by 0 bases and J by 5 bases, leaving 13 bases between them. Germline CDR1 reads MNHNS; CDR2 reads SASEGT. CDR3 sequence: CASSEALGEEETQYF. The CDR3 DNA reads as TGTGCCAGCAGTGAAGCGCTGGGGGAGGAGGAGACCCAGTACTTC.

This clone was counted between two and nine times. V and J are TRBV4-3 and TRBJ1-2; D is perhaps TRBD1 (6 bases). The CDR3 length is 15 residues. Deletions cut 1 base from V and 6 bases from J, with 15 bases between. The germline V gene has CDR1 LGHNA and CDR2 YSLEER. Written as DNA, the CDR3 is TGCGCCAGCAGCCAAGTAGAGGCCAGGGGCAATGGCTACACCTTC. Encoded protein: CASSQVEARGNGYTF.

CDR3 in amino acids: CASSQDRQGGYEQYF. CDR3 in DNA: TGCGCCAGCAGCCAAGATAGGCAGGGGGGATACGAGCAGTACTTC. The genes are TRBV4-3 and TRBJ2-7, with D possibly TRBD1 on 7 matching bases. This CDR3 spans 15 amino acids. V was clipped by 0 bases and J by 4 bases, with 13 bases between them. Germline CDR1 is LGHNA and CDR2 is YSLEER.

J is TRBJ2-7 and V is TRBV7-2; D is uncertain. V was cut by 2 bases and J by 2 bases, with 13 bases left in between. CDR1 and CDR2 (germline): SGHTA, FQGNSA. The CDR3 is made up of 15 amino acids. CDR3 amino acids: CASSLLPDGAYEQYF. Written as DNA, the CDR3 is TGTGCCAGCAGCTTACTCCCCGACGGAGCCTACGAGCAGTACTTC.

The chain combines TRBV7-3 with TRBJ2-2; D possibly corresponds to TRBD2 (5 bases). The CDR3 covers 16 residues. Germline CDR1 reads SGHTA; CDR2 reads FQGTGA. Trimming took off 5 bases at V and 6 bases at J, with 19 bases between the two ends. The CDR3: CASSRRGLQRAGELFF. The CDR3 nucleotides are TGTGCCAGCAGCCGCCGCGGACTTCAGAGGGCCGGGGAGCTGTTTTTT.

The gene calls are TRBV18 and TRBJ1-2; possibly TRBD1 for D (5 bases). Germline CDR1 is KGHSH and CDR2 is LQKENI. There are 13 residues in the CDR3. Trimming took 4 bases from V and 8 from J, leaving 14 bases between them. CDR3 in amino acids: CASSQKEGQGYTF. The CDR3 bases are TGTGCCAGCTCACAAAAGGAGGGGCAGGGCTACACCTTC.

This rearrangement joins TRBV4-3 to TRBJ1-1; no clear D gene. CDR3 size: 12 residues. V was trimmed by 2 bases and J by 7 bases, leaving 8 bases between them. CDR1 is LGHNA, CDR2 YSLEER, per germline. The CDR3 loop is CASSQSGGEAFF. The CDR3 DNA sequence: TGCGCCAGCAGCCAATCAGGTGGTGAAGCTTTCTTT.

The genes are TRBV6-5 and TRBJ1-6; maybe TRBD1 (5 bases). Germline V gene lookup returns CDR1 MNHEY and CDR2 SVGAGI. The length of the CDR3 is 16 residues. Trimming shortened V by 2 bases and J by 5 bases, and 13 bases separated the two germline ends. Here the CDR3 DNA reads TGTGCCAGCAGTTACGCCAGGGCCCTAAATAATTCACCCCTCCACTTT. It encodes CASSYARALNNSPLHF.

To note about this clone: This sample also contains other DNA sequences that code for the same CDR3. V is TRBV7-9 and J is TRBJ2-3, with D tentatively TRBD2 (6 bases). V was cut by 1 base and J by 6 bases, with 8 bases left in between. This CDR3 contains 13 residues. Germline lookup yields CDR1 SEHNR and CDR2 FQNEAQ (reference sequence). CDR3 nucleotides: TGTGCCAGCAGCTTAGGGAGGGGCGATACGCAGTATTTT. Encoded protein: CASSLGRGDTQYF.

In nucleotides, the CDR3 is TGTGCCAGCAGCGTAGTGATAGCCAGCGAGAATGAGCAGTTCTTC. Its translation is CASSVVIASENEQFF. This chain uses TRBV9 with TRBJ2-1; D is undetermined. This CDR3 region has 15 residues. The V gene's germline CDR1 is SGDLS and CDR2 YYNGEE. Trimming pared 0 bases from V and 7 bases from J, leaving 14 bases between.